One and the same sample provided the 24 T cell receptor beta chains below, sequenced in a study of molecular identifiers for immune sequencing clone quantification. TCRdb recomputed calls from the PCR reads with MiXCR, one row per CDR3 protein. The sample yields about 640,000 distinct CDR3 sequences, 15% to 20% seen once. Sequenced material: naive CD8+ T cells from blood, with Jurkat cell RNA spiked in. Subset of the sample: FACS-sorted CD8+CD4-CCR7+CD45RA+ naive T cells. These receptors came from a human donor in good health. Some libraries in this study had Jurkat cell RNA spiked in.

This clonotype was seen ten or more times. V and J are TRBV20-1 and TRBJ2-5, with D hard to call. The V gene lost 4 bases and the J gene lost 0 bases, with 12 bases spanning the gap. This CDR3 comprises 14 residues. CDR1 is DFQATT and CDR2 is SNEGSKA in the germline V gene (reference sequence). The CDR3 DNA is TGCAGTGCTAAGAAGCGAGCTTACCAAGAGACCCAGTACTTC. This translates into CSAKKRAYQETQYF.

This clonotype has only a few counts. This chain connects TRBV9 to TRBJ2-3; the D is unclear. CDR3 length equals 16 residues. Trimming took off 4 bases at V and 1 base at J, with 16 bases between the two ends. Germline loops: CDR1 SGDLS, CDR2 YYNGEE. CDR3 DNA: TGTGCCAGCAGCCCCTCCGGCAGCTCCGGCACAGATACGCAGTATTTT. Amino acid sequence: CASSPSGSSGTDTQYF.

There are many counts of this clonotype. This chain uses TRBV20-1 with TRBJ2-7, with 10 nucleotides matching TRBD2. Trimming removed 1 base from V and 3 bases from J; junction bases left unmatched: 3. The CDR3 runs 14 residues. The V gene's germline CDR1 is DFQATT and CDR2 SNEGSKA (reference sequence). CDR3 in amino acids: CSARATSGHYEQYF. The CDR3 DNA reads TGCAGTGCTAGAGCGACTAGCGGGCACTACGAGCAGTACTTC.

Many counts were recorded for this clonotype. CDR3 residues: CASSILGSSYEQYF. In DNA form, the CDR3 reads TGTGCCAGTAGTATCCTCGGCAGCTCCTACGAGCAGTACTTC. This chain links TRBV19 with TRBJ2-7; D unresolved. This CDR3 region has 14 residues. The germline gives CDR1 LNHDA, CDR2 SQIVND (reference sequence). V shed 3 bases and J shed 0 bases, with 9 bases lying between them.

This clonotype was observed many times. V is TRBV5-1 and J is TRBJ2-7, with 9 bases aligning to TRBD2. The CDR3 extends over 13 amino acids. The V gene end was trimmed by 4 bases and the J gene end by 2 bases; junction bases not matched to a gene: 1. Per the germline V gene, CDR1 is SGHRS and CDR2 is YFSETQ. This CDR3 is CASSGTSPYEQYF. The CDR3 DNA is TGCGCCAGCAGCGGGACTAGCCCCTACGAGCAGTACTTC.

This clonotype was picked up many times. V usage is TRBV6-5 and J usage is TRBJ2-5; the match to TRBD1 covers 7 bases. V lost 0 bases to trimming and J lost 6 bases; unmatched junction nucleotides: 7. The CDR3 consists of 15 residues. Germline V gene sequence: CDR1 MNHEY, CDR2 SVGAGI. CDR3 loop: CASSYSGGVRKTQYF. CDR3 sequence (DNA): TGTGCCAGCAGTTACTCAGGGGGCGTACGAAAGACCCAGTACTTC.

J is TRBJ2-3 and V is TRBV12-1; the DNA was not compared with TRBD1, the D call given in the table. TRBV12-1 is a pseudogene. The CDR3 consists of 19 residues. This CDR3 is CASSFWLAWGQTSTDTQYF. CDR3 nucleotides: TGTGCCAGCAGCTTTTGGTTAGCCTGGGGGCAGACTAGCACAGATACGCAGTATTTT.

The chain is built from TRBV2 and TRBJ2-1; TRBD2 is a possible D gene (5 bases). This CDR3 comprises 17 residues. CDR1 and CDR2 from the germline V gene are SNHLY and FYNNEI. V dropped 3 bases and J dropped 1 base, with 16 bases sitting between them. This CDR3 reads CASSDEGEGWSYNEQFF. DNA of the CDR3: TGTGCCAGCAGTGACGAGGGCGAAGGTTGGTCCTACAATGAGCAGTTCTTC.

This clonotype was detected ten times or more. The chain is built from TRBV7-9 and TRBJ2-3, with D unresolved. V dropped 5 bases and J dropped 2 bases, with 20 bases sitting between them. The germline V gene has CDR1 SEHNR and CDR2 FQNEAQ (reference sequence). The CDR3 sequence is 17 residues long. The CDR3 loop reads CASSHTTAKSPTDTQYF. The CDR3 DNA reads as TGTGCCAGCAGCCACACAACAGCCAAAAGCCCCACAGATACGCAGTATTTT.

The chain joins TRBV4-2 to TRBJ2-7; the D gene is possibly TRBD2 (7 bases). Per germline, CDR1 LGHNA and CDR2 YNFKEQ. V lost 5 bases to trimming and J lost 6 bases, with 20 bases between them. The CDR3 runs 15 residues. The CDR3 region is CASSAEEGGVIEQYF. The CDR3 DNA is TGTGCCAGCAGCGCAGAGGAGGGGGGGGTGATCGAGCAGTACTTC.

This clonotype was recorded at least ten times. This chain joins TRBV25-1 and TRBJ2-7, with D hard to call. Germline CDR1 is MGHDK and CDR2 is SYGVNS. CDR3 length equals 13 residues. V lost 3 bases and J lost 3, with 9 bases in between. The CDR3 DNA reads as TGTGCCAGCAGTGATGGAGATTTCTACGAGCAGTACTTC. Protein product: CASSDGDFYEQYF.

The CDR3, as DNA: TGCGCCAGCGGGCCGTTACTAGCGGGAGGGCCTAGCGATGAGCAGTTCTTC. Translation gives CASGPLLAGGPSDEQFF. The V call is TRBV5-1, the J call TRBJ2-1, with 13 bases identical to TRBD2. CDR1 is SGHRS and CDR2 is YFSETQ in the germline V gene. The CDR3 length is 17 residues. Trimming cost V 7 bases and J 8 bases; bases outside gene matches: 15.

Worth noting for this clonotype: The junction departs from the called germline gene at one end, perhaps through a read error. The chain joins TRBV6-1 to TRBJ2-3, with 8 bases that match TRBD2. The CDR3 has 14 amino acids. CDR1 and CDR2 (germline): MNHNS, SASEGT. DNA of the CDR3: TGTGCCACGGGGGTAGCGGGGAGCACAGATACGCGGTATTTT. Residues: CATGVAGSTDTRYF.

A word on this clonotype: A much larger clone differs from this one at a single base, so this may be a read error. This likely comes from a read error, as the CDR3 has no conserved phenylalanine or tryptophan at its end. The chain combines TRBV10-3 with TRBJ2-5; D is perhaps TRBD2 (5 bases). CDR1 and CDR2 (germline): ENHRY, SYGVKD. V dropped 4 bases and J dropped 4 bases, with 10 bases sitting between them. The CDR3 has 13 amino acids. The CDR3 reads CAISAGIGETQYL. The CDR3 DNA follows: TGTGCCATCAGTGCGGGAATTGGAGAGACCCAGTACCTC.

This clonotype was seen only a few times. The V call is TRBV7-9, the J call TRBJ1-4; D is ambiguous. Trimming stripped 3 bases from V and 8 bases from J, with 10 bases between. This CDR3 is built from 13 residues. The germline CDR1 and CDR2 sequences are SEHNR and FQNEAQ (reference sequence). The CDR3 loop reads CASSFSGIEKLFF. CDR3 nucleotide sequence: TGTGCCAGCAGCTTCTCGGGGATCGAAAAACTGTTTTTT.

A remark on this clonotype: With a much larger clone just one base away, this may be a read error. The chain recombines TRBV5-5 with TRBJ2-3; D is uncertain. Germline CDR1 SGHKS, CDR2 YYEKEE (reference sequence). Trimming cost V 1 base and J 10 bases, with 22 bases left between them. The CDR3 loop spans 16 amino acids. The DNA for the CDR3 is TGTGCCAGCAGCTTGAGGTTGGCTCAAGCCTCGGATGCGCAGTATTTT. Its protein is CASSLRLAQASDAQYF.

As to this clonotype: It may be a read error: a sequence one base away is much more abundant. Here the CDR3 omits its conserved ending phenylalanine or tryptophan, so a read error is the likely source. The gene calls are TRBV27 and TRBJ2-1, with 12 bases identical to TRBD1. The germline V gene encodes CDR1 MNHEY and CDR2 SMNVEV (reference sequence). This CDR3 spans 16 amino acids. With 2 bases clipped from V and 10 bases from J, the junction kept 9 bases outside the gene matches. The CDR3 DNA follows: TGTGCCAGCAGTTTAGTTTACGGGACAGGGGGCATGGAGCAGTTCCTC. Its translation: CASSLVYGTGGMEQFL.

This clonotype was counted many times. The rearrangement links TRBV19 to TRBJ1-1, with D possibly being TRBD1 (5 bases). V lost 5 bases, J lost 3 bases, and 13 bases lay in between. The CDR3 contains 14 residues. Germline CDR1 LNHDA, CDR2 SQIVND (reference sequence). The CDR3 nucleotides are TGTGCCAGTAGTTCCGGGACTCCTCACACTGAAGCTTTCTTT. Protein product: CASSSGTPHTEAFF.

The rearrangement joins TRBV11-2 to TRBJ2-2, with 7 bases aligning to TRBD2. The junction had 5 bases not matched to a gene; V was cut back by 1 base and J by 0 bases. The CDR3 has 17 amino acids. CDR1 is SGHAT and CDR2 is FQNNGV in the germline V gene. CDR3 residues: CASSLVSGLANTGELFF. The CDR3, as DNA: TGTGCCAGCAGCTTAGTTTCCGGACTAGCGAACACCGGGGAGCTGTTTTTT.

A note on this clonotype: The conserved final phenylalanine or tryptophan is absent from the CDR3, which likely points to a read error. CDR3 bases: TGCGCCAGCAGCGAGCGGGACAGGGGGTTCGATGAGCAGTTCTCC. As protein: CASSERDRGFDEQFS. V usage is TRBV4-1 and J usage is TRBJ2-1; 11 nucleotides match TRBD1. The trim removed 5 bases at V and 8 bases at J, leaving 8 bases unmatched. The CDR3 consists of 15 residues. From germline, CDR1 is MGHRA and CDR2 YSYEKL.

A single count supports this clonotype. A much larger clone is a single base away; this may be a read error. The rearrangement links TRBV24-1 to TRBJ1-5, with no clear D. This CDR3 spans 14 amino acids. The germline V gene encodes CDR1 KGHDR and CDR2 SFDVKD. CDR3 in DNA: TGTGCCACCAGTGTAACAGAGCTGAGTCAGCCCCTGCATTTT. Protein sequence: CATSVTELSQPLHF.

This clonotype was picked up one time. V and J are TRBV15 and TRBJ2-7, with 11 bases identical to TRBD2. The CDR3 loop spans 15 amino acids. The germline V gene has CDR1 LNHNV and CDR2 YYDKDF (reference sequence). J was trimmed by 5 bases and V by 1 base; bases with no gene match: 4. The CDR3 protein is CATSRGRTSGHEQYF. In DNA, the CDR3 is TGTGCCACCAGCAGAGGCCGGACTAGCGGGCACGAGCAGTACTTC.

This clonotype was observed a few times. This rearrangement joins TRBV19 to TRBJ2-7; D is unclear. V was trimmed by 1 base and J by 4 bases, leaving 5 bases between them. The CDR3 runs to 12 residues. Germline CDR1 LNHDA, CDR2 SQIVND (reference sequence). DNA of the CDR3: TGTGCCAGTAGTATAGCAGGTTACGAGCAGTACTTC. The encoded protein is CASSIAGYEQYF.

This clonotype was seen at least ten times. The chain joins TRBV5-1 to TRBJ2-5; TRBD2 agrees at 7 bases. J lost 1 base, V lost 2 bases, and 5 bases had no gene match. The germline V gene has CDR1 SGHRS and CDR2 YFSETQ. The CDR3 is 15 residues long. The CDR3 bases are TGCGCCAGCAGCTTCTGGGGGAGGGTCCAAGAGACCCAGTACTTC. This translates into CASSFWGRVQETQYF.